The 21 T cell receptor beta chains given below trace back to one sample, sequenced in a study of blood T cell repertoires in COVID-19. TCRdb's table, derived via immunoSEQ multiplex PCR, lists solely in-frame clones and lacks some. This table holds 200,000 to 250,000 clones, roughly nine tenths found once. The sequenced sample was peripheral blood. The receptors shown here come from a man aged 55 to 70 who had recovered from COVID-19.

The genes are TRBV14 and TRBJ1-2; 7 nucleotides agree with TRBD1. CDR3 size: 14 residues. The V gene end was trimmed by 2 bases and the J gene end by 6 bases; junction bases not matched to a gene: 6. Germline CDR1 SGHDN, CDR2 FVKESK. The CDR3 is CASSQNRGMDGYTF. The CDR3 DNA reads TGTGCCAGCAGCCAAAACAGGGGAATGGATGGCTACACCTTC.

This clone was observed a handful of times. The rearrangement links TRBV30 to TRBJ1-2; D perhaps matches TRBD1 (5 bases). Germline assignment: CDR1 GTSNPN and CDR2 SVGIG (reference sequence). The length of the CDR3 is 16 residues. The V gene lost 3 bases and the J gene lost 0 bases, with 17 bases spanning the gap. The chain's CDR3 is CAWSAPWRGANYGYTF. CDR3 DNA: TGTGCCTGGAGCGCTCCTTGGCGGGGGGCTAACTATGGCTACACCTTC.

The rearrangement joins TRBV7-9 to TRBJ1-1, with D perhaps TRBD1 (5 bases). V was clipped by 5 bases and J by 3 bases, with 10 bases between them. CDR1 and CDR2 from the germline V gene are SEHNR and FQNEAQ (reference sequence). The CDR3 extends over 13 amino acids. The CDR3 is CASSPRGYTEAFF. The CDR3 coding sequence is TGTGCCAGCAGCCCTAGGGGATACACTGAAGCTTTCTTT.

The rearrangement links TRBV19 to TRBJ1-6; D uncertain. Germline assignment: CDR1 LNHDA and CDR2 SQIVND (reference sequence). This CDR3 is 18 amino acids long. V was shortened by 6 bases and J by 3 bases, with 21 bases between the two germline ends. Here the CDR3 reads CASSDQLLGSGYNSPLHF. In DNA form, the CDR3 reads TGTGCCAGTAGCGACCAGCTACTAGGTTCCGGCTATAATTCACCCCTCCACTTT.

The chain joins TRBV10-1 to TRBJ2-2; D uncertain. The CDR3 contains 13 residues. Germline V gives CDR1 WNHNN, CDR2 SYGVQD (reference sequence). The V end lost 9 bases, the J end lost 1 base, and 9 bases lay between the germline ends. CDR3 DNA: TGCGCCAGGACTTCAATGAACACCGGGGAGCTGTTTTTT. As protein: CARTSMNTGELFF.

The DNA for the CDR3 is TGTGCCAGCAGCCAAGACTTCGGCGGGGTAATCTCTAACTATGGCTACACCTTC. It specifies CASSQDFGGVISNYGYTF. V is TRBV4-2 and J is TRBJ1-2; no definite D call. V lost 0 bases to trimming and J lost 0 bases, with 17 bases between them. Germline V gene sequence: CDR1 LGHNA, CDR2 YNFKEQ. CDR3 length: 18 amino acids.

This clone was detected once. This chain joins TRBV19 and TRBJ2-2; TRBD2 might be the D (6 bases). Germline V lookup: CDR1 LNHDA, CDR2 SQIVND (reference sequence). This CDR3 has 16 residues. V gave up 1 base and J gave up 1 base, with 10 bases separating them. CDR3 sequence reads: CASSIVGLKNTGELFF. In DNA, the CDR3 is TGTGCCAGTAGTATAGTAGGACTAAAGAACACCGGGGAGCTGTTTTTT.

The chain carries TRBV5-1 and TRBJ2-7, with 10 bases fitting TRBD2. Germline CDR1 and CDR2: SGHRS and YFSETQ. V was pared by 3 bases and J by 7 bases, with 16 bases of the junction left unmatched. The CDR3 spans 17 residues. CDR3 bases: TGCGCCAGCAGCTCCACCCACCTTAGCGGGGGGCTAGGGGAGCAGTACTTC. The encoded protein is CASSSTHLSGGLGEQYF.

The chain carries TRBV7-3 and TRBJ2-5, with D tentatively TRBD1 (6 bases). The V gene lost 8 bases and the J gene lost 4 bases, with 14 bases spanning the gap. The CDR3 extends over 13 amino acids. Germline lookup yields CDR1 SGHTA and CDR2 FQGTGA. The CDR3 DNA reads TGTGCCAGCTCGCGGAGCAGGGGAGAGACCCAGTACTTC. It specifies CASSRSRGETQYF.

The rearrangement uses TRBV7-3 and TRBJ1-5; a weak D match, TRBD1 (5 bases). The CDR3 is 13 amino acids. Germline-derived CDR1 and CDR2 are SGHTA and FQGTGA. Trimming removed 5 bases from V and 5 bases from J, with 10 bases in between. DNA for the CDR3: TGTGCCAGCAGCCTCGGAGGGGATCAGCCCCAGCATTTT. Its translation is CASSLGGDQPQHF.

Remarks on this clone: Its ends do not fully match the called genes, so a read error is possible. The same CDR3 can be traced to other DNA sequences in this sample. The chain combines TRBV19 with TRBJ1-5; TRBD1 matches at 7 bases. The CDR3 loop spans 13 amino acids. Germline CDR1 is LNHDA and CDR2 is SQIVND (reference sequence). Here the CDR3 DNA reads TGTGCCAGCAGTACAGGGGAGGGCCAGCCCCAGCATTTT. The encoded protein is CASSTGEGQPQHF.

The chain links TRBV28 to TRBJ1-6; D is unresolved. V was shortened by 3 bases and J by 8 bases, with 14 bases between the two germline ends. There are 15 residues in the CDR3. Germline assignment: CDR1 MDHEN and CDR2 SYDVKM. CDR3 residues: CASSFSHGKYSPLHF. CDR3 in DNA: TGTGCCAGCAGTTTCTCCCACGGGAAATATTCACCCCTCCACTTT.

V is TRBV25-1 and J is TRBJ2-1; TRBD2 might be the D (7 bases). CDR1 and CDR2 (germline): MGHDK, SYGVNS. V lost 1 base and J 2 bases, leaving 12 bases between the germline ends. The CDR3 contains 16 residues. CDR3 sequence (DNA): TGTGCCAGCAGTGAATCTCGGGGGGCCGCCTACAATGAGCAGTTCTTC. This codes for CASSESRGAAYNEQFF.

This clone showed up just once. This chain uses TRBV6-1 with TRBJ2-7; 8 bases map to TRBD2. CDR3 length equals 16 residues. The V gene end was trimmed by 1 base and the J gene end by 3 bases; junction bases not matched to a gene: 8. Germline-derived CDR1 and CDR2 are MNHNS and SASEGT. Here the CDR3 reads CASSEVSGNRLYEQYF. CDR3 DNA sequence: TGTGCCAGCAGTGAAGTTAGCGGGAATAGACTCTACGAGCAGTACTTC.

The rearrangement joins TRBV5-4 to TRBJ1-1, with D perhaps matching TRBD1 (5 bases). V shed 4 bases and J shed 5 bases, with 12 bases lying between them. The CDR3 has 13 residues. Germline lookup yields CDR1 SGHNT and CDR2 YYREEE (reference sequence). CDR3 nucleotides: TGTGCCAGCAGCATCCCCGGGGGAACTGAAGCTTTCTTT. This codes for CASSIPGGTEAFF. Looking up the rest from reference TRBV5-4 and TRBJ1-1 gives the full variable domain: ETGVTQSPTHLIKTRGQQVTLRCSSQSGHNTVSWYQQALGQGPQFIFQYYREEENGRGNFPPRFSGLQFPNYSSELNVNALELDDSALYLCASSIPGGTEAFFGQGTRLTVV.

CDR3 loop: CASRRTDRDTEAFF. The CDR3 nucleotides read TGTGCCAGTCGCCGCACGGACAGGGACACTGAAGCTTTCTTT. The chain joins TRBV19 to TRBJ1-1; 8 nucleotides line up with TRBD1. V lost 8 bases and J lost 3; bases outside the gene matches: 8. The CDR3 is 14 amino acids. From germline, CDR1 is LNHDA and CDR2 SQIVND (reference sequence).

The count of this clone is one. V usage is TRBV5-4 and J usage is TRBJ1-3; possibly TRBD1 for D (5 bases). V lost 3 bases and J lost 5, with 21 bases in between. CDR3 length equals 17 residues. CDR1 is SGHNT and CDR2 is YYREEE in the germline V gene (reference sequence). The CDR3 nucleotides read TGTGCCAGCAGCTCCCCCCCCGGGCCCGGGGGGAGAAACACCATATATTTT. This translates into CASSSPPGPGGRNTIYF.

This chain uses TRBV2 with TRBJ2-7; 8 nucleotides align to TRBD1. The CDR3 is 15 residues long. Per the germline V gene, CDR1 is SNHLY and CDR2 is FYNNEI. With V trimmed by 4 bases and J by 7 bases, 12 bases remained unmatched. CDR3 region: CASSADPRGQREQYF. CDR3 DNA: TGTGCCAGCAGTGCGGATCCCAGGGGGCAGAGGGAGCAGTACTTC.

The chain employs TRBV19 and TRBJ2-6, with D possibly matching TRBD1 (5 bases). The ends were cut back, 1 base at V and 2 bases at J, with 6 bases in the middle. The germline gives CDR1 LNHDA, CDR2 SQIVND (reference sequence). This CDR3 contains 15 residues. CDR3 nucleotide sequence: TGTGCCAGTAGTATAGGCAGGGCTGGGGCCAACGTCCTGACTTTC. Its translation: CASSIGRAGANVLTF.

This rearrangement joins TRBV28 to TRBJ2-5, with 11 bases lining up with TRBD2. The J segment lost 5 bases and the V segment lost 5 bases, leaving 10 bases of the junction unmatched. This CDR3 contains 16 residues. Germline-derived CDR1 and CDR2 are MDHEN and SYDVKM. The DNA of the CDR3 is TGTGCCAGCAGTCCTGCGGGACTAGCGGTCGTGGAGACCCAGTACTTC. Protein product: CASSPAGLAVVETQYF.

The chain joins TRBV28 to TRBJ1-2; tentatively, D is TRBD1 (6 bases). Trimming stripped 10 bases from V and 3 bases from J, with 24 bases between. Germline lookup yields CDR1 MDHEN and CDR2 SYDVKM. This CDR3 spans 16 amino acids. Here the CDR3 reads CAINSLGGARDYGYTF. The DNA of the CDR3 is TGTGCCATAAACTCCCTTGGGGGGGCGCGGGACTATGGCTACACCTTC.